The next 31 T cell receptor beta chains were all read from a single sample in a study of blood T cells in healthy people across ages. With a J-beta primer mix and a sample-barcoded 5' primer, a second PCR ran roughly 6 to 12 cycles. Each CDR3 protein is one row after TCRdb ran MiXCR on the 5' RACE reads. The table lists over 500,000 distinct CDR3 sequences, 25% to 35% of them singletons. These data were likewise used in another study, on T cells of mothers and their children.

Sequenced: blood. The receptors here all came from a boy younger than 10 in good health.

V is TRBV5-1 and J is TRBJ2-5; TRBD2 matches 10 bases. The J call may be faulty, since TRBJ2-1 better matches the DNA end. Germline V lookup: CDR1 SGHRS, CDR2 YFSETQ. There are 13 residues in the CDR3. CDR3 loop: CASTSGRQNEQFF. The CDR3 nucleotides read TGCGCCAGCACTAGCGGGAGACAAAATGAGCAGTTCTTC.

On this clonotype itself: A read error is possible here, since a much larger clone lies one base away. The V call is TRBV6-2 or TRBV6-3, the J call TRBJ2-7; D is unclear. CDR3 length equals 12 residues. Trimming removed 4 bases from V and 2 bases from J, with 6 bases in between. Germline values: CDR1 MNHEY, CDR2 SVGEGT. The CDR3 DNA follows: TGTGCCAGCAGTTTCACCCCCTACGAGCAGTACTTC. Translating gives CASSFTPYEQYF.

This clonotype appeared many times. J is TRBJ2-1 and V is TRBV29-1; 7 bases align to TRBD1. The CDR3 sequence is 11 residues long. Germline CDR1 is SQVTM and CDR2 is ANQGSEA. V dropped 7 bases and J dropped 7; count of bases not matched to a gene: 4. CDR3 sequence (DNA): TGCAGCGGGGGACAGAGGAATGAGCAGTTCTTC. Protein product: CSGGQRNEQFF.

This clonotype was observed a few times. The chain carries TRBV2 and TRBJ2-2; TRBD1 is a possible D gene (5 bases). V was clipped by 6 bases and J by 3 bases, with 11 bases between them. Germline-derived CDR1 and CDR2 are SNHLY and FYNNEI. This CDR3 region has 14 residues. The CDR3: CASSYRSDTGELFF. The DNA for the CDR3 is TGTGCCAGCAGCTACAGGTCTGACACCGGGGAGCTGTTTTTT.

V usage is TRBV5-1 and J usage is TRBJ2-7; D may match TRBD1 or TRBD2 (6 bases each). The CDR3 contains 14 residues. The germline V and J ends were trimmed by 3 bases and 2 bases, with 12 bases remaining between them. In germline, CDR1 is SGHRS, CDR2 YFSETQ. The CDR3 region has the DNA TGCGCCAGCAGCTCGGGGGCCGGGGCCTACGAGCAGTACTTC. As protein: CASSSGAGAYEQYF. The complete variable domain, with remaining parts taken from reference TRBV5-1 and TRBJ2-7, reads KAGVTQTPRYLIKTRGQQVTLSCSPISGHRSVSWYQQTPGQGLQFLFEYFSETQRNKGNFPGRFSGRQFSNSRSEMNVSTLELGDSALYLCASSSGAGAYEQYFGPGTRLTVT.

The rearrangement joins TRBV6-1 to TRBJ1-2; D is undetermined. Germline lookup yields CDR1 MNHNS and CDR2 SASEGT. The CDR3 covers 14 residues. Trimming removed 4 bases at V and 4 bases at J, with 13 bases between. DNA of the CDR3: TGTGCCAGCAGTGTAGGAGAGAGTGGCTATGGCTACACCTTC. Translating gives CASSVGESGYGYTF.

The chain uses TRBV5-6 and TRBJ1-6, with unresolved D. The CDR3 has 16 residues. V lost 4 bases and J lost 8, with 19 bases in between. CDR1 is SGHDT, CDR2 YYEEEE, per germline. CDR3 DNA sequence: TGTGCCAGCAGCGTCATCCACGCCTCTGGGGATTCACCCCTCCACTTT. It codes for CASSVIHASGDSPLHF.

The CDR3 here is CASSLGVLAGGFTDTQYF. The CDR3 bases are TGTGCCAGCAGCTTAGGAGTACTAGCGGGAGGTTTCACAGATACGCAGTATTTT. The chain recombines TRBV11-1 with TRBJ2-3; TRBD2 matches 12 bases. Looked up from germline, CDR1 is SGHAT and CDR2 is FQDESV (reference sequence). This CDR3 has 18 residues. The V segment lost 1 base and the J segment 2 bases; nucleotides outside the gene matches: 7.

This clonotype was observed a handful of times. The DNA of the CDR3 is TGTGCCAGCAGCCCAAGAAAGCAGACCACGGGCACAGATACGCAGTATTTT. Translated: CASSPRKQTTGTDTQYF. V gene TRBV7-9 combines with J gene TRBJ2-3; D is unresolved. Germline V lookup: CDR1 SEHNR, CDR2 FQNEAQ (reference sequence). V was trimmed by 5 bases and J by 1 base, leaving 19 bases between them. The CDR3 has 17 residues.

Turning to this clonotype: A read error may account for a junction end that differs from germline. This chain joins TRBV6-5 and TRBJ1-1; D uncertain. The CDR3 spans 15 residues. Germline CDR1 and CDR2: MNHEY and SVGAGI. The CDR3 DNA is TGTGCCTGCAGCTCCGCGGGGTCCATATCAACTGAAGCTTTCTTT. It codes for CACSSAGSISTEAFF.

A few counts support this clonotype. This rearrangement joins TRBV12-3 or TRBV12-4 to TRBJ1-4; 7 bases fit TRBD1. This CDR3 comprises 15 residues. The V gene end was trimmed by 5 bases and the J gene end by 3 bases; junction bases not matched to a gene: 6. The CDR3 spells CASSMDRTPNEKLFF. The DNA for the CDR3 is TGTGCCAGCAGTATGGACAGGACCCCTAATGAAAAACTGTTTTTT.

This clonotype appeared a few times. The V gene is TRBV9, the J gene TRBJ2-6; D not certain. CDR3 length: 16 amino acids. Germline-derived CDR1 and CDR2 are SGDLS and YYNGEE. The V and J ends lost 3 bases and 0 bases respectively, with 10 bases between them. The CDR3 sequence is CASSATLHSGANVLTF. The CDR3 coding sequence is TGTGCCAGCAGCGCGACTCTTCACTCTGGGGCCAACGTCCTGACTTTC.

This clonotype was counted many times. This rearrangement joins TRBV28 to TRBJ1-4, with a weak D call TRBD1 (6 bases). Deletions cut 3 bases from V and 4 bases from J, with 9 bases between. Germline loops: CDR1 MDHEN, CDR2 SYDVKM. The CDR3 has 14 amino acids. CDR3 region: CASSFRGRNEKLFF. The DNA for the CDR3 is TGTGCCAGCAGTTTCCGGGGGCGTAATGAAAAACTGTTTTTT. The full variable domain, with the rest looked up from reference TRBV28 and TRBJ1-4, is DVKVTQSSRYLVKRTGEKVFLECVQDMDHENMFWYRQDPGLGLRLIYFSYDVKMKEKGDIPEGYSVSREKKERFSLILESASTNQTSMYLCASSFRGRNEKLFFGSGTQLSVL.

The rearrangement links TRBV12-3 or TRBV12-4 to TRBJ2-6; TRBD1 agrees at 8 bases. The CDR3 has 17 residues. The V gene end was trimmed by 6 bases and the J gene end by 1 base; junction bases not matched to a gene: 8. The CDR3 DNA follows: TGTGCCAGCAGCCCTGGGGACAGGCGGTCTGGGGCCAACGTCCTGACTTTC. Translating gives CASSPGDRRSGANVLTF.

The rearrangement uses TRBV6-2 or TRBV6-3 and TRBJ2-5; possible D gene TRBD1, 6 bases. The CDR3 sequence is 15 residues long. V lost 7 bases to trimming and J lost 5 bases, with 20 bases between them. CDR1 and CDR2 from the germline V gene are MNHEY and SVGEGT. The CDR3 loop reads CASIFFQGSRETQYF. CDR3 in DNA: TGTGCCAGCATTTTCTTCCAGGGGTCGCGGGAGACCCAGTACTTC.

This clonotype was seen just once. The chain couples TRBV10-2 to TRBJ2-5, with TRBD2 as a possible D gene (8 bases). The CDR3 runs 15 residues. Deletions cut 5 bases from V and 3 bases from J, with 16 bases between. Looked up from germline, CDR1 is WSHSY and CDR2 is SAAADI. The CDR3 bases are TGCGCCAGCAGTTCCGGGAGGGGGCCGGAAGAGACCCAGTACTTC. It is translated as CASSSGRGPEETQYF.

The V gene is TRBV7-2, the J gene TRBJ2-7, with 13 bases matching TRBD2. The V segment lost 1 base and the J segment 2 bases; nucleotides outside the gene matches: 2. The CDR3 is 16 amino acids. CDR1 is SGHTA, CDR2 FQGNSA, per germline. The CDR3 DNA reads as TGTGCCAGCAGCTTAGAGGGGACTAGCGGGGCCTACGAGCAGTACTTC. Its protein product is CASSLEGTSGAYEQYF.

The chain uses TRBV28 and TRBJ2-1; 13 positions match TRBD2. The germline V gene encodes CDR1 MDHEN and CDR2 SYDVKM. Germline trimming cut 7 bases from V and 0 bases from J; bases unmatched to any gene: 6. CDR3 length equals 17 residues. The CDR3 nucleotides are TGTGCCAGCACCCCGGGACTAGCGGGGAGCTCCTACAATGAGCAGTTCTTC. Translating it yields CASTPGLAGSSYNEQFF.

The chain has TRBV11-2 and TRBJ1-4; TRBD1 matches 9 bases. Germline lookup yields CDR1 SGHAT and CDR2 FQNNGV. There are 13 residues in the CDR3. V trimming: 0 bases; J trimming: 13 bases; junction bases outside the gene matches: 3. The chain's CDR3 is CASSLEQGARLFF. CDR3 DNA sequence: TGTGCCAGCAGCTTAGAACAGGGGGCGAGACTGTTTTTT.

The table lists this clonotype with a few counts. The chain has TRBV4-3 and TRBJ2-1; D gene ambiguous. Germline loops: CDR1 LGHNA, CDR2 YSLEER. The CDR3 spans 15 residues. V was pared by 4 bases and J by 7 bases, with 17 bases between. In DNA form, the CDR3 reads TGCGCCAGCAGCCCAGACATCCTCGAGCGAAATGAGCAGTTCTTC. This codes for CASSPDILERNEQFF.

The V call is TRBV6-2 or TRBV6-3, the J call TRBJ2-5; maybe TRBD1 (5 bases). The DNA matches TRBJ2-7 better at its end, which makes the J call doubtful. The CDR3 covers 16 residues. Germline-derived CDR1 and CDR2 are MNHEY and SVGEGT. CDR3 nucleotide sequence: TGTGCCAGCAGTTACGTCAAAGGGGTCTACTCCTACGAGCAGTACTTC. Its protein product is CASSYVKGVYSYEQYF.

This clonotype has only a few counts. This likely comes from a read error, as the CDR3 has no conserved phenylalanine or tryptophan at its end. The genes are TRBV6-1 and TRBJ1-4; tentatively, D is TRBD1 (6 bases). The CDR3 extends over 14 amino acids. V shed 7 bases and J shed 4 bases, with 13 bases lying between them. The germline V gene encodes CDR1 MNHNS and CDR2 SASEGT. The DNA for the CDR3 is TGTGCCAGCAATCTAGGGGGTTATAATGAAAAACTGTTTTCT. Its protein is CASNLGGYNEKLFS.

The chain links TRBV27 to TRBJ2-5; TRBD2 matches 10 bases. Gene TRBJ2-7 matches the end of the DNA better, so the J call may be wrong. This CDR3 region has 12 residues. Germline values: CDR1 MNHEY, CDR2 SMNVEV (reference sequence). In nucleotides, the CDR3 is TGTGCCACCCGGACTAGCGGATACGAGCAGTACTTC. Translated, it gives CATRTSGYEQYF.

In this sample, this clonotype turned up a few times. The rearrangement joins TRBV12-3 or TRBV12-4 to TRBJ1-2; TRBD1 is a possible D gene (5 bases). Deletions cut 6 bases from V and 8 bases from J, with 13 bases between. This CDR3 is 12 amino acids long. The CDR3 DNA is TGTGCCAGCAGGCCTTCGGGGGGAGGCTACACCTTC. Its translation: CASRPSGGGYTF.

The CDR3 sequence is CASRFRGYTGELFF. The CDR3 DNA is TGTGCCAGCAGATTCCGGGGTTACACCGGGGAGCTGTTTTTT. The V call is TRBV6-2 or TRBV6-3, the J call TRBJ2-2; D is perhaps TRBD2 (5 bases). Germline V gene sequence: CDR1 MNHEY, CDR2 SVGEGT. The CDR3 sequence is 14 residues long. Trimming left V 6 bases short and J 3 bases short, with 11 bases between.

This clonotype was observed a few times. A read error may produce the germline difference seen at one junction end. The rearrangement links TRBV6-5 to TRBJ2-3; perhaps D is TRBD1 or TRBD2 (5 bases each). Per germline, CDR1 MNHEY and CDR2 SVGAGI. The CDR3 contains 15 residues. CDR3 in DNA: TGTGCCAGCAGCTCTCGATGGGGGAGCACAGATACGCGGTATTTT. Translation: CASSSRWGSTDTRYF.

The chain recombines TRBV5-1 with TRBJ2-7; the D gene could be TRBD1 or TRBD2 (6 bases each). Germline V gene data show CDR1 as SGHRS and CDR2 as YFSETQ. Trimming removed 3 bases at V and 4 bases at J, with 14 bases between. The CDR3 extends over 14 amino acids. CDR3 sequence (DNA): TGCGCCAGCAGCTCGACAGGTGGACTATACGAGCAGTACTTC. It is translated as CASSSTGGLYEQYF. Using reference TRBV5-1 and TRBJ2-7 for the parts outside the CDR3, the full variable domain is KAGVTQTPRYLIKTRGQQVTLSCSPISGHRSVSWYQQTPGQGLQFLFEYFSETQRNKGNFPGRFSGRQFSNSRSEMNVSTLELGDSALYLCASSSTGGLYEQYFGPGTRLTVT.

The J gene is TRBJ2-6, the V gene TRBV29-1; TRBD1 aligns across 8 bases. The CDR3 covers 16 residues. Germline CDR1 SQVTM, CDR2 ANQGSEA. Trimming cost V 4 bases and J 3 bases; bases outside gene matches: 8. As DNA, the CDR3 is TGCAGCGTTGCCGGGACAGGAGGCCGTGGGGCCAACGTCCTGACTTTC. Translating it yields CSVAGTGGRGANVLTF.

This clonotype has a handful of counts. V gene TRBV12-3 or TRBV12-4 combines with J gene TRBJ2-5, with D possibly being TRBD2 (5 bases). The DNA end lines up better with TRBJ2-1; the J call may be wrong. The CDR3 has 12 residues. The CDR3 loop reads CASSLLASEQFF. Written as DNA, the CDR3 is TGTGCCAGCAGTTTACTAGCCAGTGAGCAGTTCTTC.

V is TRBV12-3 or TRBV12-4 and J is TRBJ2-7; D tentatively reads TRBD1 or TRBD2 (5 bases each). The V gene lost 5 bases and the J gene lost 6 bases, with 14 bases spanning the gap. The CDR3 runs 13 residues. The CDR3: CASSPGATGEQYF. The CDR3 nucleotides are TGTGCCAGCAGTCCCGGGGCCACCGGCGAGCAGTACTTC.

The table lists this clonotype with a few counts. V gene TRBV30 combines with J gene TRBJ1-4; no clear D. CDR1 is GTSNPN, CDR2 SVGIG, per germline (reference sequence). V shed 7 bases and J shed 4 bases, with 16 bases lying between them. The CDR3 totals 14 residues. In DNA, the CDR3 is TGTGCCTCACGGCGAGGGCTCCTTAATGAAAAACTGTTTTTT. Translation gives CASRRGLLNEKLFF.